These 10 T cell receptor beta chains originate from one sample sequenced in a study of blood T cell repertoires in COVID-19. This table comes from immunoSEQ multiplex PCR, and its TCRdb copy is limited to in-frame clones, with some not included. This table holds some 72,000 clones, more than 75% found once. Sequencing was done on a sample of peripheral blood. The origin of the receptors is a man aged 45-65 years with active or convalescent COVID-19.

The chain couples TRBV12-3 or TRBV12-4 to TRBJ1-1; D uncertain. Trimming pared 6 bases from V and 1 base from J, leaving 9 bases between. The CDR3 extends over 13 amino acids. The CDR3 DNA sequence: TGTGCCAGCAGCCTAGTGAGGAACACTGAAGCTTTCTTT. Its translation: CASSLVRNTEAFF.

The chain links TRBV5-1 to TRBJ2-3; D is unresolved. CDR1 and CDR2 (germline): SGHRS, YFSETQ. V shed 0 bases and J shed 5 bases, with 7 bases lying between them. The CDR3 loop spans 13 amino acids. CDR3 coding DNA: TGCGCCAGCAGCTTGGAACGGTTAGATACGCAGTATTTT. As protein: CASSLERLDTQYF.

V and J are TRBV27 and TRBJ2-2; tentative D call: TRBD1 (6 bases). Germline lookup yields CDR1 MNHEY and CDR2 SMNVEV (reference sequence). The CDR3 runs 12 residues. V lost 5 bases, J lost 5 bases, and 6 bases lay in between. The CDR3 DNA reads TGTGCCAGCAGTACAGGGACCGGGGAGCTGTTTTTT. This translates into CASSTGTGELFF.

The chain combines TRBV4-1 with TRBJ2-1; TRBD2 agrees at 12 bases. CDR3 length equals 17 residues. The germline gives CDR1 MGHRA, CDR2 YSYEKL. V trimming: 4 bases; J trimming: 4 bases; junction bases outside the gene matches: 8. CDR3 DNA: TGCGCCAGCAGCCGTGGGGCTAGCGGGGGGGCTTACAATGAGCAGTTCTTC. It encodes CASSRGASGGAYNEQFF.

In this sample, this clone turned up a few times. The chain couples TRBV21-1 to TRBJ2-2; the D call of TRBD1 is as the table states it, not checked on the DNA. TRBV21-1 is a listed pseudogene. The CDR3 has 15 residues. CDR3 in DNA: TGTGCCAGCATCCCCCCCACAGTTAACACCGGGGAGCTGTTTTTT. Protein sequence: CASIPPTVNTGELFF.

The chain uses TRBV7-9 and TRBJ1-1; possible D gene TRBD1, 5 bases. Germline V gives CDR1 SEHNR, CDR2 FQNEAQ (reference sequence). V lost 6 bases and J 4 bases, leaving 24 bases between the germline ends. This CDR3 is built from 17 residues. CDR3 sequence reads: CASRQTRDGGAGTEAFF. CDR3 DNA: TGTGCCAGCAGGCAAACAAGAGACGGCGGGGCGGGCACTGAAGCTTTCTTT.

The chain carries TRBV28 and TRBJ1-1; no firm D call. Germline CDR1 is MDHEN and CDR2 is SYDVKM. Trimming took 5 bases from V and 6 from J, leaving 16 bases between them. The length of the CDR3 is 14 residues. This CDR3 reads CASSPLTPWAEAFF. CDR3 coding DNA: TGTGCCAGCAGTCCACTGACACCATGGGCTGAAGCTTTCTTT.

The genes are TRBV5-6 and TRBJ2-5, with 7 bases aligning to TRBD2. This CDR3 has 17 amino acids. The junction had 14 bases not matched to a gene; V was cut back by 1 base and J by 5 bases. Germline-derived CDR1 and CDR2 are SGHDT and YYEEEE. The CDR3 sequence: CASSLLGRGGSRETQYF. CDR3 DNA: TGTGCCAGCAGCTTGTTGGGACGGGGAGGGAGCCGGGAGACCCAGTACTTC.

The chain recombines TRBV9 with TRBJ2-3; a possible D gene is TRBD2 (5 bases). The CDR3 has 17 residues. Trimming shortened V by 0 bases and J by 2 bases, and 16 bases separated the two germline ends. The germline gives CDR1 SGDLS, CDR2 YYNGEE. Written as DNA, the CDR3 is TGTGCCAGCAGCGTAGCTACAGCGGCTAGCTCCACAGATACGCAGTATTTT. Amino acids: CASSVATAASSTDTQYF.

In DNA form, the CDR3 reads TGTGCCAGCAGGGTCAGGCGGGAGGATTCACCCCTCCACTTT. Translation: CASRVRREDSPLHF. The rearrangement links TRBV6-6 to TRBJ1-6; no clear D. The germline V gene has CDR1 MNHNY and CDR2 SVGAGI (reference sequence). The V end lost 6 bases, the J end lost 8 bases, and 14 bases lay between the germline ends. This CDR3 spans 14 amino acids.